The rows below give T cell receptor beta chains drawn from one sample of a study of blood T cell repertoires in COVID-19. Data came from immunoSEQ multiplex PCR; TCRdb stores just in-frame clones and leaves some out. The top ten clones hold around 1.9% of a sample with more than 50,000 clones, around 83% of them seen once. Sequencing was done on a sample of peripheral blood. All receptors derive from a woman aged 60-75 years with acute or convalescent COVID-19. Both conserved end residues are part of each CDR3. Each record gives: CDR3 protein, J gene, CDR3 length, V gene.

CASSQELSGTGELFF TRBJ2-2 15 TRBV4-2
CASSYDGTGTRTNYGYTF TRBJ1-2 18 TRBV27
CASSSGSWQRAEYF TRBJ2-3 14 TRBV28
CASSQEKAGAREKLFF TRBJ1-4 16 TRBV3-1/TRBV3-2
CASSIDSQTTGYGYTF TRBJ1-2 16 TRBV19
CATSRDRHSQETQYF TRBJ2-5 15 TRBV15
CASSRQAVSYEQYF TRBJ2-7 14 TRBV2
CSGASGRASLIYNEQFF TRBJ2-1 17 TRBV29-1
CASSFGQGVSEQYF TRBJ2-7 14 TRBV3-1/TRBV3-2
CATSAGLEGFPLHF TRBJ1-6 14 TRBV15
CASNPPGTSGRALSTDTQYF TRBJ2-3 20 TRBV2
CASSATGGAGELFF TRBJ2-2 14 TRBV9
CASSPTDRGEQYF TRBJ2-7 13 TRBV5-1
CASSWLTSGSYNEQFF TRBJ2-1 16 TRBV7-9
CASSLAQVWNNEQFF TRBJ2-1 15 TRBV11-1
CASSSTPLGSGYTF TRBJ1-2 14 TRBV18